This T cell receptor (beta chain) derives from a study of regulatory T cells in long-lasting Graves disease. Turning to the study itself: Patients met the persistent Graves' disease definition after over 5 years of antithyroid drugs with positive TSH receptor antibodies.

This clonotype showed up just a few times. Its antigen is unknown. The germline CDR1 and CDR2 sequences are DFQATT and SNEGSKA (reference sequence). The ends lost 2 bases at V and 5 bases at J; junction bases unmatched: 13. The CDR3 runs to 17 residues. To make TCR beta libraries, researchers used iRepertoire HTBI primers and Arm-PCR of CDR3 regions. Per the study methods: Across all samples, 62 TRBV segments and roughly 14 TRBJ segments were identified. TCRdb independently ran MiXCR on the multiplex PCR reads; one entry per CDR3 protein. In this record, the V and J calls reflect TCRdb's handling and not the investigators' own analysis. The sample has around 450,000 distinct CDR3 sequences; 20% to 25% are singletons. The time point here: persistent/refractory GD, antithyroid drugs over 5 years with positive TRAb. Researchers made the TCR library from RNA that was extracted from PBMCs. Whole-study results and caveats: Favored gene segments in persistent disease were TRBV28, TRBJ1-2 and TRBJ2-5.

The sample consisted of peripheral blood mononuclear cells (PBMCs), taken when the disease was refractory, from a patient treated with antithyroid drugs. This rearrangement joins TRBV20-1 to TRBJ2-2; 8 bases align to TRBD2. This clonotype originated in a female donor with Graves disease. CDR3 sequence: CSARPPVGRGLTGELFF. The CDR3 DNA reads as TGCAGTGCTAGACCTCCCGTCGGGAGGGGGTTAACCGGGGAGCTGTTTTTT.